Shown below are 26 T cell receptor beta chains from a single sample sequenced in a study of T cell responses to AZD1222 COVID-19 vaccine. Generated by immunoSEQ multiplex PCR, the TCRdb table keeps only in-frame clones and is missing some. The repertoire holds about 150,000 clones, with about nine tenths as singletons. Specimen: peripheral blood, collected on day 0 of AZD1222 vaccination. All receptors derive from an adult in good health.

The chain carries TRBV3-1 (or the pseudogene TRBV3-2) and TRBJ2-1; D possibly corresponds to TRBD1 (6 bases). Trimming removed 3 bases at V and 9 bases at J, with 18 bases between. CDR3 length equals 15 residues. CDR1 and CDR2 (germline): LGHDT, YNNKEL (reference sequence). The CDR3 loop reads CASSQGYYREGEQFF. DNA for the CDR3: TGTGCCAGCAGCCAGGGGTATTACAGGGAAGGTGAGCAGTTCTTC.

The chain uses TRBV11-2 and TRBJ2-3; 10 bases are shared with TRBD2. This CDR3 spans 14 amino acids. Trimming took 3 bases from V and 5 from J; bases not matched to a gene: 2. The germline CDR1 and CDR2 sequences are SGHAT and FQNNGV. The CDR3 DNA is TGTGCCAGCAGCTTTAGCGGGGGGATAGATACGCAGTATTTT. Translation gives CASSFSGGIDTQYF.

The chain carries TRBV11-1 and TRBJ1-1; D is unresolved. Germline-derived CDR1 and CDR2 are SGHAT and FQDESV (reference sequence). This CDR3 region has 14 residues. V was pared by 8 bases and J by 3 bases, with 16 bases between. CDR3: CASGLDYGDTEAFF. In nucleotides, the CDR3 is TGTGCCAGCGGGCTTGATTACGGGGACACTGAAGCTTTCTTT.

The rearrangement joins TRBV2 to TRBJ1-6; 7 bases align to TRBD1. V lost 6 bases and J lost 10; bases outside the gene matches: 9. Germline CDR1 reads SNHLY; CDR2 reads FYNNEI. The CDR3 covers 14 residues. CDR3 DNA: TGTGCCAGCAGCCCCGGGACAGTGAAATCACCCCTCCACTTT. Translating it yields CASSPGTVKSPLHF.

CDR3 in DNA: TGCGCCAGCAGCCCTCTAGCGGGGGGGCCCTACGAGCAGTACTTC. This codes for CASSPLAGGPYEQYF. V is TRBV5-1 and J is TRBJ2-7, with 12 bases fitting TRBD2. V shed 4 bases and J 2 bases; nucleotides not matched to a gene: 4. This CDR3 comprises 15 residues. Per the germline V gene, CDR1 is SGHRS and CDR2 is YFSETQ.

This clone is a singleton in its sample. CDR3 nucleotide sequence: TGTGCCAGCAGCCCAACTGGGGGGCTATGGGAGACCCAGTACTTC. This encodes CASSPTGGLWETQYF. The chain uses TRBV7-3 and TRBJ2-5; the D gene could be TRBD1 or TRBD2 (6 bases each). V gave up 5 bases and J gave up 5 bases, with 18 bases separating them. The CDR3 spans 15 residues. Germline lookup yields CDR1 SGHTA and CDR2 FQGTGA. Using reference TRBV7-3 and TRBJ2-5 for the parts outside the CDR3, the full variable domain is GAGVSQTPSNKVTEKGKYVELRCDPISGHTALYWYRQSLGQGPEFLIYFQGTGAADDSGLPNDRFFAVRPEGSVSTLKIQRTERGDSAVYLCASSPTGGLWETQYFGPGTRLLVL.

This sequence joins TRBV29-1 and TRBJ1-2, with TRBD1 as a possible D gene (5 bases). Germline assignment: CDR1 SQVTM and CDR2 ANQGSEA. The CDR3 contains 16 residues. Trimming shortened V by 0 bases and J by 4 bases, and 18 bases separated the two germline ends. This CDR3 is CSVEDTMRRGSYGYTF. The CDR3 nucleotides are TGCAGCGTTGAAGATACAATGAGGAGGGGAAGCTATGGCTACACCTTC. Filled out from reference TRBV29-1 and TRBJ1-2, the complete variable domain reads SAVISQKPSRDICQRGTSLTIQCQVDSQVTMMFWYRQQPGQSLTLIATANQGSEATYESGFVIDKFPISRPNLTFSTLTVSNMSPEDSSIYLCSVEDTMRRGSYGYTFGSGTRLTVV.

This clone appeared once. The genes are TRBV9 and TRBJ1-1; TRBD1 matches 7 bases. The J segment lost 6 bases and the V segment lost 2 bases, leaving 4 bases of the junction unmatched. The CDR3 covers 13 residues. The germline V gene encodes CDR1 SGDLS and CDR2 YYNGEE. CDR3 loop: CASSVKGGAEAFF. CDR3 in DNA: TGTGCCAGCAGCGTCAAAGGGGGCGCTGAAGCTTTCTTT.

This clone was observed a single time. The chain uses TRBV23-1 and TRBJ1-6; D gene ambiguous. TRBV23-1 is known as an ORF, though its function is uncertain. The length of the CDR3 is 14 residues. V dropped 6 bases and J dropped 5 bases, with 11 bases sitting between them. The chain's CDR3 is CASSQDGNNSPLHF. In DNA, the CDR3 is TGCGCCAGCAGCCAGGACGGAAATAATTCACCCCTCCACTTT.

V gene TRBV2 combines with J gene TRBJ2-7; TRBD1 agrees at 10 bases. Germline-derived CDR1 and CDR2 are SNHLY and FYNNEI. This CDR3 region has 14 residues. With V trimmed by 6 bases and J by 0 bases, 2 bases remained unmatched. The CDR3 region has the DNA TGTGCCAGCAGGGGACAGGGGATCTCCTACGAGCAGTACTTC. This sequence encodes CASRGQGISYEQYF. Combining the CDR3 with reference TRBV2 and TRBJ2-7 gives the whole variable domain EPEVTQTPSHQVTQMGQEVILRCVPISNHLYFYWYRQILGQKVEFLVSFYNNEISEKSEIFDDQFSVERPDGSNFTLKIRSTKLEDSAMYFCASRGQGISYEQYFGPGTRLTVT.

The V call is TRBV7-8, the J call TRBJ2-1; 7 nucleotides agree with TRBD2. This CDR3 contains 16 residues. Germline V gene lookup returns CDR1 SGHVS and CDR2 FQNEAQ. V lost 1 base and J lost 7; bases outside the gene matches: 10. The CDR3 bases are TGTGCCAGCAGCTTAGGAGGTGGCGGGGGATGGAATGAGCAGTTCTTC. Translated, it gives CASSLGGGGGWNEQFF.

The chain couples TRBV7-9 to TRBJ2-3, with 10 bases matching TRBD2. The ends lost 5 bases at V and 2 bases at J; junction bases unmatched: 7. The germline CDR1 and CDR2 sequences are SEHNR and FQNEAQ (reference sequence). CDR3 size: 16 residues. The CDR3 region is CASSPPLAGATDTQYF. DNA for the CDR3: TGTGCCAGCAGCCCCCCCCTAGCGGGGGCCACAGATACGCAGTATTTT.

This clone was seen only once. The gene calls are TRBV7-9 and TRBJ2-3, with 8 bases that match TRBD2. This CDR3 comprises 15 residues. Germline values: CDR1 SEHNR, CDR2 FQNEAQ (reference sequence). After removal of 8 bases from V and 5 bases from J, the junction contained 12 bases not matched to a gene. The CDR3 DNA follows: TGTGCCAGCCAAAATGTAGCGGGGCGGGGAGATACGCAGTATTTT. Its translation: CASQNVAGRGDTQYF.

The chain combines TRBV4-2 with TRBJ1-6, with TRBD1 identical over 8 bases. J was trimmed by 9 bases and V by 0 bases; bases with no gene match: 4. There are 15 residues in the CDR3. Germline V gene sequence: CDR1 LGHNA, CDR2 YNFKEQ. CDR3 protein: CASSQEDRGVSPLHF. As DNA, the CDR3 is TGTGCCAGCAGCCAAGAAGACAGGGGAGTTTCACCCCTCCACTTT.

The J gene is TRBJ2-3, the V gene TRBV9; 7 positions agree with TRBD1. The CDR3 spans 17 residues. CDR1 and CDR2 from the germline V gene are SGDLS and YYNGEE. The trim removed 4 bases at V and 0 bases at J, leaving 11 bases unmatched. The CDR3 DNA follows: TGTGCCAGCAGCCCTCAGACAGGGATAACTAGCACAGATACGCAGTATTTT. Translated, it gives CASSPQTGITSTDTQYF.

The gene calls are TRBV13 and TRBJ2-7; D possibly corresponds to TRBD1 (5 bases). The V end lost 6 bases, the J end lost 2 bases, and 11 bases lay between the germline ends. This CDR3 region has 13 residues. Germline CDR1 is PRHDT and CDR2 is FYEKMQ (reference sequence). In DNA, the CDR3 is TGTGCCAGCAGTCCAGGGCTTACCTACGAGCAGTACTTC. Residues: CASSPGLTYEQYF. Variable domain in full (rest from reference TRBV13 and TRBJ2-7): AAGVIQSPRHLIKEKRETATLKCYPIPRHDTVYWYQQGPGQDPQFLISFYEKMQSDKGSIPDRFSAQQFSDYHSELNMSSLELGDSALYFCASSPGLTYEQYFGPGTRLTVT.

This clone was counted a single time. The chain joins TRBV5-1 to TRBJ2-1; 8 nucleotides align to TRBD1. J lost 8 bases, V lost 4 bases, and 17 bases had no gene match. The CDR3 has 17 amino acids. Germline V gives CDR1 SGHRS, CDR2 YFSETQ. The CDR3 loop reads CASSPNRGARREHEQFF. The CDR3 bases are TGCGCCAGCAGCCCAAACAGGGGGGCGAGGAGGGAACATGAGCAGTTCTTC.

V is TRBV7-7 and J is TRBJ2-2, with D uncertain. The CDR3 sequence is 15 residues long. V lost 2 bases to trimming and J lost 3 bases, with 10 bases between them. Looked up from germline, CDR1 is SSHAT and CDR2 is FNYEAQ (reference sequence). CDR3 amino acids: CASSLSSRDTGELFF. In nucleotides, the CDR3 is TGTGCCAGCAGCTTATCCAGCCGAGACACCGGGGAGCTGTTTTTT.

The gene calls are TRBV5-1 and TRBJ2-7; a weak D match, TRBD1 (5 bases). This CDR3 spans 14 amino acids. V was shortened by 4 bases and J by 5 bases, with 16 bases between the two germline ends. The germline V gene has CDR1 SGHRS and CDR2 YFSETQ. CDR3 bases: TGCGCCAGCAGCCATGTGGCAGGGTCCAACGAGCAGTACTTC. It specifies CASSHVAGSNEQYF.

The chain links TRBV6-5 to TRBJ2-7; D remains unclear. V gave up 0 bases and J gave up 5 bases, with 8 bases separating them. Per the germline V gene, CDR1 is MNHEY and CDR2 is SVGAGI. This CDR3 has 13 amino acids. CDR3 DNA: TGTGCCAGCAGTTACTCGACAAGTAACGAGCAGTACTTC. Its protein product is CASSYSTSNEQYF.

DNA of the CDR3: TGTGCCAGCAGTGACCGACGGAACAATCAGCCCCAGCATTTT. Translated: CASSDRRNNQPQHF. The gene calls are TRBV6-2 or TRBV6-3 and TRBJ1-5; D uncertain. Trimming shortened V by 5 bases and J by 3 bases, and 11 bases separated the two germline ends. This CDR3 is 14 amino acids long. Germline lookup yields CDR1 MNHEY and CDR2 SVGEGT.

This rearrangement joins TRBV14 to TRBJ2-7, with 8 nucleotides matching TRBD2. The V gene end was trimmed by 5 bases and the J gene end by 0 bases; junction bases not matched to a gene: 9. This CDR3 is 16 amino acids long. Per germline, CDR1 SGHDN and CDR2 FVKESK. CDR3 in amino acids: CASSDLGGGSSYEQYF. CDR3 DNA: TGTGCCAGCAGCGACCTCGGGGGGGGTAGCTCCTACGAGCAGTACTTC.

The chain has TRBV4-2 and TRBJ2-5; 7 nucleotides agree with TRBD2. After removal of 0 bases from V and 0 bases from J, the junction contained 13 bases not matched to a gene. This CDR3 spans 19 amino acids. CDR1 LGHNA and CDR2 YNFKEQ come from the germline V gene. The CDR3 nucleotides are TGTGCCAGCAGCCAAGACCCCCTGAGGGCTAGCGGTTACCAAGAGACCCAGTACTTC. This encodes CASSQDPLRASGYQETQYF.

The chain carries TRBV6-5 and TRBJ1-2; 9 bases map to TRBD1. J lost 4 bases, V lost 6 bases, and 6 bases had no gene match. This CDR3 comprises 14 residues. Germline CDR1 MNHEY, CDR2 SVGAGI. This CDR3 is CASSPPGQGYGYTF. The DNA for the CDR3 is TGTGCCAGCAGCCCCCCGGGACAGGGCTATGGCTACACCTTC.

J is TRBJ2-2 and V is TRBV5-1; D is possibly TRBD2 (5 bases). V was cut by 4 bases and J by 3 bases, with 13 bases left in between. From germline, CDR1 is SGHRS and CDR2 YFSETQ. The CDR3 extends over 15 amino acids. For the CDR3, the DNA is TGCGCCAGCAGCGCCCGGGGTCAGGACACCGGGGAGCTGTTTTTT. Translation: CASSARGQDTGELFF.

The chain employs TRBV6-2 or TRBV6-3 and TRBJ1-2; 7 bases fit TRBD1. There are 15 residues in the CDR3. Trimming removed 0 bases from V and 0 bases from J; junction bases left unmatched: 1. Germline loops: CDR1 MNHEY, CDR2 SVGEGT. CDR3 sequence: CASSYSGTANYGYTF. The CDR3 DNA follows: TGTGCCAGCAGTTACTCCGGGACAGCTAACTATGGCTACACCTTC.